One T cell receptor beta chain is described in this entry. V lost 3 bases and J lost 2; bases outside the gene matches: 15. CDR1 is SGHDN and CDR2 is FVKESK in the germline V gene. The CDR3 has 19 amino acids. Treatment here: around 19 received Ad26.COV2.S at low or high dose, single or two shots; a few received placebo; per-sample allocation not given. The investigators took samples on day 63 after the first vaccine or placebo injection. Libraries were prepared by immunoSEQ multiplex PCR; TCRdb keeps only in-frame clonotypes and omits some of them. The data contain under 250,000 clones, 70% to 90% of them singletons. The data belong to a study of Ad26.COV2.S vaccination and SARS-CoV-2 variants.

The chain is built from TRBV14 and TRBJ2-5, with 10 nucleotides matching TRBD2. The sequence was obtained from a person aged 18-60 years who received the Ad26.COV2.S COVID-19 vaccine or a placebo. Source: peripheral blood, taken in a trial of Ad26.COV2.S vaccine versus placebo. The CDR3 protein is CASSHPFNWASGSQETQYF. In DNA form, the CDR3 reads TGTGCCAGCAGCCACCCGTTCAACTGGGCTAGCGGGAGTCAAGAGACCCAGTACTTC.